The next 17 T cell receptor beta chains were all read from a single sample in a study of blood T cell repertoires in COVID-19. This table comes from immunoSEQ multiplex PCR, and its TCRdb copy is limited to in-frame clones, with some not included. The table has about 390,000 clones, about 86% seen once. The sequencing sample was made of PBMCs or T cells enriched from blood (not recorded which). The source is a woman aged 50 to 60 who had recovered from COVID-19.

The chain recombines TRBV9 with TRBJ1-6; 9 nucleotides match TRBD1. The CDR3 extends over 14 amino acids. With 3 bases clipped from V and 8 bases from J, the junction kept 3 bases outside the gene matches. Germline V gene lookup returns CDR1 SGDLS and CDR2 YYNGEE. As DNA, the CDR3 is TGTGCCAGCAGCGGGGGACAGGGAGATTCACCCCTCCACTTT. This encodes CASSGGQGDSPLHF. The full variable domain, its missing parts supplied by reference TRBV9 and TRBJ1-6, is DSGVTQTPKHLITATGQRVTLRCSPRSGDLSVYWYQQSLDQGLQFLIQYYNGEERAKGNILERFSAQQFPDLHSELNLSSLELGDSALYFCASSGGQGDSPLHFGNGTRLTVT.

The chain carries TRBV13 and TRBJ1-2; D is undetermined. The CDR3 totals 13 residues. V shed 0 bases and J shed 7 bases, with 9 bases lying between them. Looked up from germline, CDR1 is PRHDT and CDR2 is FYEKMQ (reference sequence). DNA for the CDR3: TGTGCCAGCAGCTTAGGCCGGCGGGGTGGCTACACCTTC. It yields the protein CASSLGRRGGYTF. Supplemented by reference TRBV13 and TRBJ1-2, the full variable domain reads AAGVIQSPRHLIKEKRETATLKCYPIPRHDTVYWYQQGPGQDPQFLISFYEKMQSDKGSIPDRFSAQQFSDYHSELNMSSLELGDSALYFCASSLGRRGGYTFGSGTRLTVV.

The chain employs TRBV9 and TRBJ1-5; no firm D call. Germline V gene lookup returns CDR1 SGDLS and CDR2 YYNGEE. V lost 0 bases, J lost 5 bases, and 6 bases lay in between. The CDR3 length is 13 residues. In DNA form, the CDR3 reads TGTGCCAGCAGCGTAGTCCCCGATCAGCCCCAGCATTTT. Amino acid sequence: CASSVVPDQPQHF.

This chain links TRBV5-4 with TRBJ2-7, with D perhaps TRBD1 (6 bases). V lost 5 bases to trimming and J lost 7 bases, with 19 bases between them. CDR1 SGHNT and CDR2 YYREEE come from the germline V gene (reference sequence). The CDR3 covers 14 residues. The CDR3 sequence: CASSLRPNTGEQYF. The DNA for the CDR3 is TGTGCCAGCAGTCTCCGGCCAAACACAGGGGAGCAGTACTTC.

V is TRBV4-2 and J is TRBJ2-1; 14 bases agree with TRBD2. Germline lookup yields CDR1 LGHNA and CDR2 YNFKEQ. CDR3 length: 19 amino acids. J was trimmed by 9 bases and V by 0 bases; bases with no gene match: 13. CDR3 sequence: CASSQEPMGRLAGGREQFF. The CDR3 DNA follows: TGTGCCAGCAGCCAAGAACCTATGGGGCGACTAGCGGGGGGGCGTGAGCAGTTCTTC.

The chain is built from TRBV28 and TRBJ1-1; D might be TRBD1 (6 bases). The V and J ends lost 7 bases and 5 bases respectively, with 26 bases between them. The CDR3 has 17 residues. CDR1 and CDR2 from the germline V gene are MDHEN and SYDVKM. CDR3 residues: CASTLGDTSRSGTEAFF. CDR3 nucleotides: TGTGCCAGCACCTTAGGGGACACCTCTAGAAGTGGGACTGAAGCTTTCTTT.

This chain joins TRBV7-2 and TRBJ1-4, with TRBD1 as a possible D gene (5 bases). The V gene lost 1 base and the J gene lost 3 bases, with 9 bases spanning the gap. Germline V gene data show CDR1 as SGHTA and CDR2 as FQGNSA. This CDR3 has 15 residues. The chain's CDR3 is CASSLGGRANEKLFF. The CDR3 DNA reads as TGTGCCAGCAGCTTAGGGGGCAGGGCTAATGAAAAACTGTTTTTT. Full variable domain (rest looked up from reference TRBV7-2 and TRBJ1-4): GAGVSQSPSNKVTEKGKDVELRCDPISGHTALYWYRQSLGQGLEFLIYFQGNSAPDKSGLPSDRFSAERTGGSVSTLTIQRTQQEDSAVYLCASSLGGRANEKLFFGSGTQLSVL.

The chain has TRBV19 and TRBJ1-5; D is possibly TRBD1 (5 bases). V gave up 5 bases and J gave up 0 bases, with 14 bases separating them. Germline V CDR1 and CDR2: LNHDA, SQIVND (reference sequence). The CDR3 extends over 16 amino acids. The CDR3 bases are TGTGCCAGTAGTGTTGAGGGACTGGGTAGCAATCAGCCCCAGCATTTT. Its protein is CASSVEGLGSNQPQHF.

The chain uses TRBV5-1 and TRBJ1-1; D possibly corresponds to TRBD1 (5 bases). The CDR3 has 14 amino acids. Germline V CDR1 and CDR2: SGHRS, YFSETQ. Trimming shortened V by 4 bases and J by 0 bases, and 10 bases separated the two germline ends. The CDR3 region is CASSPTAMNTEAFF. The CDR3, as DNA: TGCGCCAGCAGCCCGACAGCCATGAACACTGAAGCTTTCTTT.

As for this clone: The sample contains more than one DNA sequence encoding this CDR3. The chain carries TRBV3-1 (or the pseudogene TRBV3-2) and TRBJ2-4; 7 positions agree with TRBD2. The CDR3 totals 14 residues. V shed 3 bases and J 1 base; nucleotides not matched to a gene: 0. Germline V gene data show CDR1 as LGHDT and CDR2 as YNNKEL (reference sequence). The CDR3 nucleotides are TGTGCCAGCAGCCAGGGGGGGGCCAAAAACATTCAGTACTTC. Amino acid sequence: CASSQGGAKNIQYF.

This chain connects TRBV11-3 to TRBJ2-1, with 9 bases lining up with TRBD2. The CDR3 sequence is 16 residues long. V shed 5 bases and J 3 bases; nucleotides not matched to a gene: 8. Germline V CDR1 and CDR2: SGHNT, YENEEA. The CDR3 DNA reads as TGTGCCAGCAGCCCAGGCGGGACTAGCTTCTACAATGAGCAGTTCTTC. The encoded protein is CASSPGGTSFYNEQFF.

This chain uses TRBV4-2 with TRBJ2-3; 9 bases map to TRBD1. Germline CDR1 and CDR2: LGHNA and YNFKEQ. This CDR3 spans 18 amino acids. V trimming: 4 bases; J trimming: 0 bases; junction bases outside the gene matches: 11. CDR3 sequence: CASSRPAGTGTSTDTQYF. CDR3 sequence (DNA): TGTGCCAGCAGCCGACCTGCCGGGACAGGGACGAGCACAGATACGCAGTATTTT.

The chain is built from TRBV5-1 and TRBJ2-2, with 10 bases identical to TRBD2. From germline, CDR1 is SGHRS and CDR2 YFSETQ. There are 16 residues in the CDR3. Unmatched junction bases numbered 9, after V lost 3 bases and J lost 7 bases. The CDR3 bases are TGCGCCAGCAGCTCGATAGCGGGGGGCCTAGGCGGGGAGCTGTTTTTT. Translated, it gives CASSSIAGGLGGELFF.

This sequence joins TRBV18 and TRBJ1-2; D remains ambiguous. Germline V gene data show CDR1 as KGHSH and CDR2 as LQKENI. CDR3 length: 13 amino acids. The ends were cut back, 0 bases at V and 12 bases at J, with 14 bases in the middle. The CDR3 DNA is TGTGCCAGCTCACCACCATGGCCCCTTGAGGACACCTTC. The encoded protein is CASSPPWPLEDTF. The full variable domain, with the rest looked up from reference TRBV18 and TRBJ1-2, is NAGVMQNPRHLVRRRGQEARLRCSPMKGHSHVYWYRQLPEEGLKFMVYLQKENIIDESGMPKERFSAEFPKEGPSILRIQQVVRGDSAAYFCASSPPWPLEDTFGSGTRLTVV.

J is TRBJ1-6 and V is TRBV27, with unresolved D. This CDR3 contains 14 residues. V gave up 3 bases and J gave up 2 bases, with 5 bases separating them. The V gene's germline CDR1 is MNHEY and CDR2 SMNVEV (reference sequence). The CDR3 is CASSFRAYNSPLHF. In DNA form, the CDR3 reads TGTGCCAGCAGTTTCCGAGCCTATAATTCACCCCTCCACTTT.

The gene calls are TRBV30 and TRBJ2-1, with TRBD1 identical over 9 bases. The germline CDR1 and CDR2 sequences are GTSNPN and SVGIG (reference sequence). The J segment lost 12 bases and the V segment lost 5 bases, leaving 5 bases of the junction unmatched. CDR3 length equals 11 residues. The CDR3 is CAWGPDRGQFF. In DNA form, the CDR3 reads TGTGCCTGGGGTCCGGACAGGGGGCAGTTCTTC.

The table lists this clone with a few counts. The V and J genes are TRBV19 and TRBJ2-3; 10 bases fit TRBD2. CDR1 is LNHDA and CDR2 is SQIVND in the germline V gene (reference sequence). J gave up 1 base and V 5 bases, and 0 bases lay outside the gene matches. This CDR3 comprises 14 residues. CDR3 region: CASSGLAGTDTQYF. The DNA of the CDR3 is TGTGCCAGTAGTGGACTAGCGGGCACAGATACGCAGTATTTT. Combining the CDR3 with reference TRBV19 and TRBJ2-3 gives the whole variable domain DGGITQSPKYLFRKEGQNVTLSCEQNLNHDAMYWYRQDPGQGLRLIYYSQIVNDFQKGDIAEGYSVSREKKESFPLTVTSAQKNPTAFYLCASSGLAGTDTQYFGPGTRLTVL.